This T cell receptor (beta chain) comes out of a study of T-cell reconstitution after alpha-beta-depleted transplantation in children. In this sample, this clonotype turned up a few times. The CDR3 is 15 amino acids. Trimming left V 1 base short and J 10 bases short, with 18 bases between. Germline lookup yields CDR1 LGHDT and CDR2 YNNKEL (reference sequence). Unique molecular identifiers were incorporated during preparation of the TCRbeta library. TCRdb passed the PCR reads through MiXCR, listing each CDR3 protein once. The sample consists of approximately 350,000 distinct CDR3 sequences, 10% of them appearing once.

This receptor was obtained from a human donor who donated a stem cell graft to a child with acute lymphoblastic leukemia. The rearrangement joins TRBV3-1 to TRBJ2-3; D gene ambiguous. The input for sequencing was PBMCs from the stem cell graft donor, taken from the stem cell graft. In nucleotides, the CDR3 is TGTGCCAGCAGCCAAGGTTTGCCGGACCCGTTAGCGCAGTATTTT. Its protein is CASSQGLPDPLAQYF.